This record concerns one TCR beta chain sequence. A J-beta primer mix and a sample-barcoded 5' primer were used in a second PCR of about 7 to 11 cycles. TCRdb called the 5' RACE reads again in MiXCR, with one record for every CDR3 protein. Of hundreds of thousands of distinct CDR3 sequences listed, 53% are singletons. This entry belongs to a study of blood T cells in healthy people across ages. This CDR3 has 12 amino acids. Specimen: blood. This sequence originates from an elderly man in good health. The chain is built from TRBV12-3 or TRBV12-4 and TRBJ2-4, with TRBD2 as a possible D gene (5 bases). Near its end, the DNA agrees better with TRBJ2-7, so the J call may be wrong. The CDR3 protein is CASSLATTEQYF. CDR3 DNA sequence: TGTGCCAGCAGTTTAGCGACTACCGAGCAGTACTTC.